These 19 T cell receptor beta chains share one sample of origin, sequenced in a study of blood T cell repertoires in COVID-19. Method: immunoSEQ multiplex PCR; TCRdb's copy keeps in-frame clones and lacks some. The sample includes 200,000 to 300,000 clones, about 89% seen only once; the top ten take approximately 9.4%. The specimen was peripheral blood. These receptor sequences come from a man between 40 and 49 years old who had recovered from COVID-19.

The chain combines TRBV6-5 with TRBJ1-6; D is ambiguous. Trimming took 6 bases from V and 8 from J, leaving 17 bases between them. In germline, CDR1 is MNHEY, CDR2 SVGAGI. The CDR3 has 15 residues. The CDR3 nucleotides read TGTGCCAGCAGCCCCAATTCAGGCCGATATTCACCCCTCCACTTT. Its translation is CASSPNSGRYSPLHF.

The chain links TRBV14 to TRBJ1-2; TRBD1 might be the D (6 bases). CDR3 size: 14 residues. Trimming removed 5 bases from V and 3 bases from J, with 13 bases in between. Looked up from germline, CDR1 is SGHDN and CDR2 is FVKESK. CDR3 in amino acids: CASSATPGDYGYTF. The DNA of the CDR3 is TGTGCCAGCAGCGCAACACCAGGGGACTATGGCTACACCTTC.

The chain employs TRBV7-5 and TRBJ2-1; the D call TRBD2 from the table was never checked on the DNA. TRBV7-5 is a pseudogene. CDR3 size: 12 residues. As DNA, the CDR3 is TGTGCCAGAAGCCTTCGAGACAATGAGCAGTTCTTC. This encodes CARSLRDNEQFF.

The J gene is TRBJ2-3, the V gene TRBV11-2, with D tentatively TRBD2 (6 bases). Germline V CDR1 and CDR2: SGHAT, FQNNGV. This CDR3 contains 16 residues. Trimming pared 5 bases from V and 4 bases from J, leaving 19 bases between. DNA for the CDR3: TGTGCCAGCAGCCTCCGGGAGACCCTGATAGCAGATACGCAGTATTTT. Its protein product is CASSLRETLIADTQYF.

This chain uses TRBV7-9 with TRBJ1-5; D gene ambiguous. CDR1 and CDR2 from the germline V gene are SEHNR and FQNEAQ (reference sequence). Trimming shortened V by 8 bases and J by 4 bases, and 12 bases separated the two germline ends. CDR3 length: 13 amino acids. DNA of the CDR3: TGTGCCAGCGGGCACAGTCGAAATCAGCCCCAGCATTTT. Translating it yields CASGHSRNQPQHF.

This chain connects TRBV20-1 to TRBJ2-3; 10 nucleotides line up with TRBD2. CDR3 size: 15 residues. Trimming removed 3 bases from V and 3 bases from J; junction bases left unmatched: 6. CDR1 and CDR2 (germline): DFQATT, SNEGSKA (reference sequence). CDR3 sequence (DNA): TGCAGTGCTAGTGCCCTAGCGGGAGAGACAGATACGCAGTATTTT. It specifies CSASALAGETDTQYF.

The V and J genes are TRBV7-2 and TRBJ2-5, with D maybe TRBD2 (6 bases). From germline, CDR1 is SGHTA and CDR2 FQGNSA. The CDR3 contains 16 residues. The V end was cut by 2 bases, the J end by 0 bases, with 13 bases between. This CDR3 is CASSLLLRGYQETQYF. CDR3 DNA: TGTGCCAGCAGCTTATTGTTGCGGGGTTACCAAGAGACCCAGTACTTC.

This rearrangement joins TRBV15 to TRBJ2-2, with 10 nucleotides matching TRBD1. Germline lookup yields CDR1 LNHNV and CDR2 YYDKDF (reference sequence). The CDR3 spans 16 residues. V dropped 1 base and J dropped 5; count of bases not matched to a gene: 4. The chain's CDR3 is CATSRGGDRGTGELFF. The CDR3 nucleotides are TGTGCCACCAGCAGAGGTGGGGACAGGGGTACCGGGGAGCTGTTTTTT.

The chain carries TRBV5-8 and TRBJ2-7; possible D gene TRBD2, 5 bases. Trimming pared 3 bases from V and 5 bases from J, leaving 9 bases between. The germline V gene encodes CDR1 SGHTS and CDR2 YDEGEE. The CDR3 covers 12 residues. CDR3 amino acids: CASSYRGDEQYF. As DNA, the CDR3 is TGTGCCAGCAGCTACCGGGGTGACGAGCAGTACTTC.

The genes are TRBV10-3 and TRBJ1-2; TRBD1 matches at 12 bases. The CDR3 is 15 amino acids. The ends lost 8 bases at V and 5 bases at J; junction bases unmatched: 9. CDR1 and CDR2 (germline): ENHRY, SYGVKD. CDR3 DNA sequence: TGTGCCATCTATCCCGGGACAGGGGGCCGGTATGGCTACACCTTC. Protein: CAIYPGTGGRYGYTF.

Written as DNA, the CDR3 is TGCGCCAGCAGCCCCAGTGGCGGGGCCCGCACAGATACGCAGTATTTT. Amino acid sequence: CASSPSGGARTDTQYF. The chain has TRBV4-3 and TRBJ2-3; a possible D gene is TRBD2 (6 bases). From germline, CDR1 is LGHNA and CDR2 YSLEER. The CDR3 runs to 16 residues. The V gene lost 4 bases and the J gene lost 1 base, with 15 bases spanning the gap.

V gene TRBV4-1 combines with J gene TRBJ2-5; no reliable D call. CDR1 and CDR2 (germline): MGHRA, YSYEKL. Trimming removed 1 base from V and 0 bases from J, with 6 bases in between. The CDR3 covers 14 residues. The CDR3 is CASSQGGNQETQYF. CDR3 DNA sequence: TGCGCCAGCAGCCAAGGAGGAAACCAAGAGACCCAGTACTTC.

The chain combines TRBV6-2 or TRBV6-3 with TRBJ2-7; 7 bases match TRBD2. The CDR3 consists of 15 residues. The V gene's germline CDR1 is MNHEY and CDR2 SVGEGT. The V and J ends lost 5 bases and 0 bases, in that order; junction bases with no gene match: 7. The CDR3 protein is CASSQASGYSYEQYF. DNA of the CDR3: TGTGCCAGCAGTCAGGCTAGCGGATACTCCTACGAGCAGTACTTC.

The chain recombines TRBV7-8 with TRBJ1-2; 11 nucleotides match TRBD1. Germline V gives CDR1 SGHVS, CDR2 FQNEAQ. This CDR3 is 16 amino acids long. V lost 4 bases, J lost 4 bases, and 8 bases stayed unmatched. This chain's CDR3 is CASSYGQGAYLYGYTF. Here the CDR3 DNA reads TGTGCCAGCAGCTATGGACAGGGGGCCTACCTCTATGGCTACACCTTC.

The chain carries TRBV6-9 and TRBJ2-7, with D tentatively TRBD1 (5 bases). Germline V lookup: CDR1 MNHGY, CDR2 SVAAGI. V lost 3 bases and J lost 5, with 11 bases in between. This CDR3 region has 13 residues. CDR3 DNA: TGTGCCAGCAGTTACCTCAGGGCAGACGAGCAGTACTTC. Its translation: CASSYLRADEQYF.

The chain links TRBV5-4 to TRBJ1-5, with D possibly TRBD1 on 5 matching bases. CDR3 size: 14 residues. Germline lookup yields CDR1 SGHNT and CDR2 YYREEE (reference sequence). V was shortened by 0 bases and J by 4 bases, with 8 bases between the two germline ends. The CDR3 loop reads CASSLAGLNQPQHF. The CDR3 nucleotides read TGTGCCAGCAGCTTGGCAGGGTTGAATCAGCCCCAGCATTTT.

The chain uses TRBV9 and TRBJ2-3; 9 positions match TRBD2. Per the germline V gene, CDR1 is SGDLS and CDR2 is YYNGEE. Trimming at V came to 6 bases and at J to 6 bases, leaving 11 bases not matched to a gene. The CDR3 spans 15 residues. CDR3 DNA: TGTGCCAGCACCCCACGGGCGGGAGGGCCTGATACGCAGTATTTT. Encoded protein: CASTPRAGGPDTQYF.

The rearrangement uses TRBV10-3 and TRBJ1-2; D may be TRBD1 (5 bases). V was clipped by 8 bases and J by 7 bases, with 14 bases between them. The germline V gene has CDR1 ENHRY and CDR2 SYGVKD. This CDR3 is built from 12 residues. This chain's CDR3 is CAIRWGGSGYTF. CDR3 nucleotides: TGTGCCATCCGATGGGGGGGAAGTGGCTACACCTTC.

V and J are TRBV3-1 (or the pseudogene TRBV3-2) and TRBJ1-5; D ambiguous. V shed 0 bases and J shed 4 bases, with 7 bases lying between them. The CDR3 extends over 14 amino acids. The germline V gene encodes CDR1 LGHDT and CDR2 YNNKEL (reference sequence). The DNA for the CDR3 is TGTGCCAGCAGCCAAGAGGGAGGGAATCAGCCCCAGCATTTT. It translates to CASSQEGGNQPQHF.